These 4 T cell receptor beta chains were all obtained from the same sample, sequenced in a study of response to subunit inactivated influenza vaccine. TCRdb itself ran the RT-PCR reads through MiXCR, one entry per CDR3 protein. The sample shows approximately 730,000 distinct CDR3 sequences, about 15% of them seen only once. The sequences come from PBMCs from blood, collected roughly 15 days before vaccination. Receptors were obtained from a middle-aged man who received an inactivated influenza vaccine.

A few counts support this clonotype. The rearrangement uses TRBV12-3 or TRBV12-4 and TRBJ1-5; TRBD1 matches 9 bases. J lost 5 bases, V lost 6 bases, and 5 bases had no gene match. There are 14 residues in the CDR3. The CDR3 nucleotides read TGTGCCAGCAGCTGGGACAGGGATGATCAGCCCCAGCATTTT. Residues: CASSWDRDDQPQHF.

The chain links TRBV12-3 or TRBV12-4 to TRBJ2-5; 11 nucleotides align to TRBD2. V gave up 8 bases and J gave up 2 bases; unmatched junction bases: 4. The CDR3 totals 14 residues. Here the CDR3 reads CASGLAGLQETQYF. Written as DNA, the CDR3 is TGTGCCAGCGGACTAGCGGGTTTACAAGAGACCCAGTACTTC.

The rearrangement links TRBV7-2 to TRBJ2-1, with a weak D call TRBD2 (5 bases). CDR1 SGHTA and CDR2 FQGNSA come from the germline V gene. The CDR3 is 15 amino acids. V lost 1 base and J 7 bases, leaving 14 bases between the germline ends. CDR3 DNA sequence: TGTGCCAGCAGCTTAGTACTAGGAAAAGGGAATGAGCAGTTCTTC. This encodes CASSLVLGKGNEQFF. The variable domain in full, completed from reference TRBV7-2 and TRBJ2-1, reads GAGVSQSPSNKVTEKGKDVELRCDPISGHTALYWYRQSLGQGLEFLIYFQGNSAPDKSGLPSDRFSAERTGGSVSTLTIQRTQQEDSAVYLCASSLVLGKGNEQFFGPGTRLTVL.

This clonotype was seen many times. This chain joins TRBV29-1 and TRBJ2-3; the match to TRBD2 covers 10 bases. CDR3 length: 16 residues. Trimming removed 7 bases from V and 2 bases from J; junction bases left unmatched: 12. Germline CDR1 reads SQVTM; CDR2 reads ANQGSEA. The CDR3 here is CSALGLAKRLTDTQYF. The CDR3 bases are TGCAGCGCTCTGGGACTAGCGAAACGACTCACAGATACGCAGTATTTT.